These 3 T cell receptor beta chains originate from one sample sequenced in a study of T cell responses to AZD1222 COVID-19 vaccine. Data came from immunoSEQ multiplex PCR; TCRdb stores just in-frame clones and leaves some out. The repertoire holds some 130,000 clones, with around nine tenths as singletons. Here the sequenced sample was peripheral blood, taken on day 0 of AZD1222 vaccination. These receptors all come from an adult in good health.

The chain carries TRBV5-1 and TRBJ2-3, with D unresolved. The V gene's germline CDR1 is SGHRS and CDR2 YFSETQ. Trimming removed 5 bases from V and 3 bases from J, with 13 bases in between. This CDR3 is 14 amino acids long. CDR3 in amino acids: CASSLYLVTDTQYF. The CDR3 DNA reads TGCGCCAGCAGTCTTTACTTAGTTACAGATACGCAGTATTTT.

The genes are TRBV19 and TRBJ2-1; TRBD1 aligns across 7 bases. The V gene's germline CDR1 is LNHDA and CDR2 SQIVND (reference sequence). This CDR3 is 13 amino acids long. Trimming cost V 3 bases and J 9 bases; bases outside gene matches: 5. CDR3 protein: CASSIQGVGEQFF. The CDR3 region has the DNA TGTGCCAGTAGTATTCAGGGGGTCGGTGAGCAGTTCTTC.

The chain is built from TRBV19 and TRBJ2-3, with D maybe TRBD2 (6 bases). Germline CDR1 is LNHDA and CDR2 is SQIVND (reference sequence). V lost 3 bases and J lost 3, with 10 bases in between. The CDR3 runs 14 residues. This CDR3 is CASSMDYGTDTQYF. As DNA, the CDR3 is TGTGCCAGTAGTATGGACTACGGGACAGATACGCAGTATTTT.